Listed below are T cell receptor beta chains from one sample, sequenced in a study of cytomegalovirus exposure and HLA in healthy donors. Assay: immunoSEQ multiplex PCR; the TCRdb copy retains only in-frame clones and omits some. The sample includes 150,000 to 200,000 clones, around three quarters of them seen just once. The sequenced sample was PBMCs. The source of these receptors is a woman in her thirties in good health and CMV-seronegative. CDR3s include the opening cysteine and the closing phenylalanine or tryptophan. Clone sizes are given selectively: once, few, many, or a class where the clone is expanded.

clone_size,v_call,cdr3_aa
-,TRBV6-1,CASSPWGGSQPQHF
few,TRBV10-3,CAIRDSNYGYTF
few,TRBV19,CASRTQAGGTEAFF
few,TRBV5-4,CASSPVLGQGSNTGELFF
-,TRBV5-1,CASSLLGTSTYNEQFF
-,TRBV7-2,CASSYNRGREQYF
-,TRBV10-3,CAISPGQQETQYF
-,TRBV9,CASSVATGGYGYTF
-,TRBV19,CASSMGGASTGELFF
-,TRBV14,CASSPRGGSYEQYF
-,TRBV10-3,CAISEKLTYYNEQFF
-,TRBV19,CASSVIRDRLTINQPQHF
-,TRBV29-1,CSVEETGGPSSYNEQFF
-,TRBV6-1,CASLGAYEQYF
-,TRBV18,CASSPQGVTNSPLHF
once,TRBV6-5,CASRSRSGTEAFF
-,TRBV2,CASSGGPEAFF
few,TRBV7-7,CAIAGGRGAVETQYF
-,TRBV15,CATSRALAGGPGNEQFF
-,TRBV7-9,CASSSSGGRLEAFF
-,TRBV5-1,CASSFGQGGETQYF
-,TRBV7-6,CASSPRALYTGELFF
-,TRBV11-2,CASSLERGSNQPQHF
-,TRBV7-2,CASSYRGLRETQYF
once,TRBV6-5,CASSRGLDQPQHF
-,TRBV27,CASSAFSGTPLYEQYF
-,TRBV14,CASSPWPVSYEQYF
few,TRBV19,CASRSRGGSVNSNQPQHF
few,TRBV2,CASHWGASNSNQPQHF
once,TRBV10-3,CAISEGGTGGRTDTQYF
-,TRBV5-4,CASSSGTRASYEQYF
-,TRBV6-5,CASSSGGGRPYLGAFF
-,TRBV5-1,CASSLAAGGPHEQYF
-,TRBV1,CTSSQVPPQDRVLFVETQYF
-,TRBV19,CASRSSRDTDYEQYF
-,TRBV7-2,CASSFRQGSSYEQYF
-,TRBV7-6,CASSLGTGTNTEAFF
-,TRBV5-6,CASSYGQGAYEQYF
-,TRBV9,CASSVVGGLSTDTQYF
-,TRBV5-1,CASSSTGGNTGELFF
few,TRBV5-1,CASSLRGDDTGELFF
-,TRBV2,CASSEGQGLNNQPQHF
few,TRBV14,CASSPQDRSSGNTIYF